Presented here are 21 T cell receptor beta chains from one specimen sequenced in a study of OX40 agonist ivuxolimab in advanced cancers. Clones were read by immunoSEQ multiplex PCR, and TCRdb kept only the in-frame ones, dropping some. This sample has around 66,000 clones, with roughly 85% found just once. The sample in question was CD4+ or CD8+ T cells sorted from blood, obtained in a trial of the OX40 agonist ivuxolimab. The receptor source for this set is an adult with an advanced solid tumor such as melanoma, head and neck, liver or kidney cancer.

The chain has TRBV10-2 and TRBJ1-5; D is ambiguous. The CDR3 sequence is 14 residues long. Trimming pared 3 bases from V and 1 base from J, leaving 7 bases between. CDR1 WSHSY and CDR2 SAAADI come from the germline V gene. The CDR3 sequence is CASSEGGSNQPQHF. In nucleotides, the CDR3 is TGCGCCAGCAGTGAAGGAGGCAGCAATCAGCCCCAGCATTTT.

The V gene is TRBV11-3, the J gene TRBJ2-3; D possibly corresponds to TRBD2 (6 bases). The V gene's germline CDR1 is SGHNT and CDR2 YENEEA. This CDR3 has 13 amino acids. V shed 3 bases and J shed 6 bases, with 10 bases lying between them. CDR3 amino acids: CASSFSGADTQYF. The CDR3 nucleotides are TGTGCCAGCAGCTTTTCGGGAGCCGATACGCAGTATTTT.

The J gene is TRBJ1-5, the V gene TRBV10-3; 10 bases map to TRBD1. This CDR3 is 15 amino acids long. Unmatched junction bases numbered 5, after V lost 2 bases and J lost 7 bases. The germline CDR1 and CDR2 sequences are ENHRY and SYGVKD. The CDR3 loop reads CAISERQGAAQPQHF. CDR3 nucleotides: TGTGCCATCAGTGAGAGACAGGGGGCGGCCCAGCCCCAGCATTTT.

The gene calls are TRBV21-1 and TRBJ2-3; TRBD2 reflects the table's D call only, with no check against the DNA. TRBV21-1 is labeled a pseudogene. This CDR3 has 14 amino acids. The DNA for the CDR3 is TGTGCCAGCAGCAATAGAGGCAACACAGATACGCAGTATTTT. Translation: CASSNRGNTDTQYF.

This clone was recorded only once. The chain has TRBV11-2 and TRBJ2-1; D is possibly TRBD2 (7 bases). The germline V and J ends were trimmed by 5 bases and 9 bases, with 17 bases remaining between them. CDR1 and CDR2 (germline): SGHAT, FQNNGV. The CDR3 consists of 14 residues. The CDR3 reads CASSGGASDVEQFF. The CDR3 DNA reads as TGTGCCAGCAGCGGGGGGGCTAGCGACGTTGAGCAGTTCTTC.

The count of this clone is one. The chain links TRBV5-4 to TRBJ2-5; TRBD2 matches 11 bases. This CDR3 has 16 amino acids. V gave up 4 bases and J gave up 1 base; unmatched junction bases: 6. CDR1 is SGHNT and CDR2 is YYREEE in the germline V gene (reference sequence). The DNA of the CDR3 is TGTGCCAGCAGCACCGGCGGGACTAGCGGCCAAGAGACCCAGTACTTC. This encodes CASSTGGTSGQETQYF.

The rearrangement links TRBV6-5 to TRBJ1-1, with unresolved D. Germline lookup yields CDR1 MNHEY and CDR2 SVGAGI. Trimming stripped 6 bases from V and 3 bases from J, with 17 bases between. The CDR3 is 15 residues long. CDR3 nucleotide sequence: TGTGCCAGCAGCCTACGTCGGAACCTGTACACTGAAGCTTTCTTT. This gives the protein CASSLRRNLYTEAFF.

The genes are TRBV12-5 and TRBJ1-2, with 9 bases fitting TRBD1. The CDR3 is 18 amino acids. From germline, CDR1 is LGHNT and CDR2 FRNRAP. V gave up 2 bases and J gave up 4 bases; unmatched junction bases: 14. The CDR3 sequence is CASGLYTGTGSPRYGYTF. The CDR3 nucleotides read TGTGCTAGTGGTTTGTACACCGGGACAGGGAGCCCCCGCTATGGCTACACCTTC.

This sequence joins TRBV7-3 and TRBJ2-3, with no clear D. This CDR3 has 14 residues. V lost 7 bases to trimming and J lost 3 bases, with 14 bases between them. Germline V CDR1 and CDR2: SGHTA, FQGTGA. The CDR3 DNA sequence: TGTGCCAGCAACCTCGGACCAAGTACAGATACGCAGTATTTT. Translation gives CASNLGPSTDTQYF.

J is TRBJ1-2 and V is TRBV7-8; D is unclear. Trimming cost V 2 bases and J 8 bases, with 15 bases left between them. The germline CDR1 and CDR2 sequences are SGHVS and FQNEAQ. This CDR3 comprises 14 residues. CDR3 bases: TGTGCCAGCAGCTTATTGGACCGAAGTGAGGGCTACACCTTC. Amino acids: CASSLLDRSEGYTF.

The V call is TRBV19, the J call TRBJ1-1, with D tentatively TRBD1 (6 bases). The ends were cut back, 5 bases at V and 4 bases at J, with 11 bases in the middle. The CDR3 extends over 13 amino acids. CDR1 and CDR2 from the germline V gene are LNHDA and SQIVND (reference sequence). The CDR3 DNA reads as TGTGCCAGTAGTGGACAGAGATCCACTGAAGCTTTCTTT. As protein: CASSGQRSTEAFF. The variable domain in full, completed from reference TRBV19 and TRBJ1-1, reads DGGITQSPKYLFRKEGQNVTLSCEQNLNHDAMYWYRQDPGQGLRLIYYSQIVNDFQKGDIAEGYSVSREKKESFPLTVTSAQKNPTAFYLCASSGQRSTEAFFGQGTRLTVV.

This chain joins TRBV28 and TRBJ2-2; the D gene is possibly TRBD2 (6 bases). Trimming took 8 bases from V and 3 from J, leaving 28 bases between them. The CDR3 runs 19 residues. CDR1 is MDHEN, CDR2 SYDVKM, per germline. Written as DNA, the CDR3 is TGTGCCAGCGGATCTCAAAGGGGTAGCGGAAGACATTACACCGGGGAGCTGTTTTTT. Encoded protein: CASGSQRGSGRHYTGELFF.

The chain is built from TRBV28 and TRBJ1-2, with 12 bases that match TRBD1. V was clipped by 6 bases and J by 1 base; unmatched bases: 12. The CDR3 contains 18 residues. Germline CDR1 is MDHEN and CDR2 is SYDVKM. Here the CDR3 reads CASRAPSGQGAFNYGYTF. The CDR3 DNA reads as TGTGCCAGCAGAGCCCCCTCGGGACAGGGGGCATTTAACTATGGCTACACCTTC.

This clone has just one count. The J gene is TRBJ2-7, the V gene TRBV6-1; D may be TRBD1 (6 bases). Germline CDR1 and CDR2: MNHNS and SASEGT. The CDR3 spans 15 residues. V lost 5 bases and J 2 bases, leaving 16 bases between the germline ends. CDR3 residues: CASSRERTATYEQYF. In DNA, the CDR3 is TGTGCCAGCAGTAGAGAAAGGACAGCGACCTACGAGCAGTACTTC.

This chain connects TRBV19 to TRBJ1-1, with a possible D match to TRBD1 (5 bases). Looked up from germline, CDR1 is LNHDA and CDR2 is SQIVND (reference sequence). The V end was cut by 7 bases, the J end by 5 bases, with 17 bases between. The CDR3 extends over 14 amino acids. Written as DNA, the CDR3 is TGTGCCAGTACCAATAGGGACGTAGGGACTGAAGCTTTCTTT. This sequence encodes CASTNRDVGTEAFF.

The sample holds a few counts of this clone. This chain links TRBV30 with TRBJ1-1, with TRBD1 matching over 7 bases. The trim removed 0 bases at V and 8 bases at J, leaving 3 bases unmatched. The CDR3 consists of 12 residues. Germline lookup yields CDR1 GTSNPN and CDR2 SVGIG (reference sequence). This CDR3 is CAWSVGDREAFF. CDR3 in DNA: TGTGCCTGGAGTGTAGGGGACAGAGAAGCTTTCTTT.

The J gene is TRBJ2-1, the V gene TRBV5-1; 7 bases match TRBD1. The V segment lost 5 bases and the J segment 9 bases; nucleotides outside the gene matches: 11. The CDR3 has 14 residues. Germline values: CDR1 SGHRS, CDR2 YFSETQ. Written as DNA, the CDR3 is TGCGCCAGCAGGACAGGGCGAGAATCCGGTGAGCAGTTCTTC. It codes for CASRTGRESGEQFF.

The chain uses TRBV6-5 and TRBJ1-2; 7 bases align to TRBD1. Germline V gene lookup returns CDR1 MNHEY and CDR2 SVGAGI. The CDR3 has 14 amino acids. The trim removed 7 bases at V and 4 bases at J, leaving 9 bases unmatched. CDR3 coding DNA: TGTGCCAGCACTACGACAGGGATTGGCTATGGCTACACCTTC. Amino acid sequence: CASTTTGIGYGYTF.

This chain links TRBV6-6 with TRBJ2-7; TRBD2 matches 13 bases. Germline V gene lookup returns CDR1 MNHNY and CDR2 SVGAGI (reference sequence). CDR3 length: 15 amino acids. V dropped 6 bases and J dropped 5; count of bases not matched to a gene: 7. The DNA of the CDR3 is TGTGCCAGCAGCCTACTAGCGGGAGGGAGGAACGAGCAGTACTTC. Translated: CASSLLAGGRNEQYF.

This CDR3 is CASRETGYGYTF. The CDR3 coding sequence is TGTGCCAGCAGAGAGACAGGCTATGGCTACACCTTC. V is TRBV28 and J is TRBJ1-2; D may be TRBD1 (6 bases). Germline V lookup: CDR1 MDHEN, CDR2 SYDVKM. This CDR3 comprises 12 residues. The V gene lost 6 bases and the J gene lost 4 bases, with 9 bases spanning the gap.

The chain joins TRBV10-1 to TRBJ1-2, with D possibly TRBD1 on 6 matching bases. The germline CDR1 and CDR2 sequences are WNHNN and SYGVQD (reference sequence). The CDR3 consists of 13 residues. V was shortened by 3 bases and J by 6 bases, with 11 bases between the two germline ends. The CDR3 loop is CASSERTDHGYTF. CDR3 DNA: TGCGCCAGCAGTGAAAGGACAGACCATGGCTACACCTTC.